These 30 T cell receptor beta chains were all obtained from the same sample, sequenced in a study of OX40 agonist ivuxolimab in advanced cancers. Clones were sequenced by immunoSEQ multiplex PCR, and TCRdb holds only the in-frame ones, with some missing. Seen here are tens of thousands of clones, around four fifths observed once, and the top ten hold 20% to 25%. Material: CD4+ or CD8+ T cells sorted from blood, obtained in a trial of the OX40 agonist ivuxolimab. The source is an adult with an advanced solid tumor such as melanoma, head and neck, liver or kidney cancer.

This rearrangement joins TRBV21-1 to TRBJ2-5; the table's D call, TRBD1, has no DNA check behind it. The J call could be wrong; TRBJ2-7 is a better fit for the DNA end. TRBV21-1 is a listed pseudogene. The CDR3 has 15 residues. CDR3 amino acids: CASSKVQGESYEQYF. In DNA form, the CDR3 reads TGTGCCAGCAGCAAAGTGCAGGGGGAGTCCTACGAGCAGTACTTC.

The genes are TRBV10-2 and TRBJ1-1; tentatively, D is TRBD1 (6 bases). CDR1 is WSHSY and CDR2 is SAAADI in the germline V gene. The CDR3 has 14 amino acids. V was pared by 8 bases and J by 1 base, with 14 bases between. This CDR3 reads CASPWPGANTEAFF. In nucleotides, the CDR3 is TGCGCCAGCCCTTGGCCAGGGGCGAACACTGAAGCTTTCTTT.

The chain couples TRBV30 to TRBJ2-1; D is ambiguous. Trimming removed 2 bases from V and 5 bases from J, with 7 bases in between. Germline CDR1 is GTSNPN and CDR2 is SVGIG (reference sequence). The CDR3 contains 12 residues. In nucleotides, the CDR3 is TGTGCCTGGAGTTTTGGGAACAATGAGCAGTTCTTC. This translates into CAWSFGNNEQFF.

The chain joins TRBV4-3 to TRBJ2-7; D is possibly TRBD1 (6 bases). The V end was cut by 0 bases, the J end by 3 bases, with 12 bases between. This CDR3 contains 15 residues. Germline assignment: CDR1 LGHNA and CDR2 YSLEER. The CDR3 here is CASSQDGSRGYEQYF. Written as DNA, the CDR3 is TGCGCCAGCAGCCAAGATGGCAGCAGGGGCTACGAGCAGTACTTC.

The CDR3 reads CASSQHGQGSVGELFF. The CDR3 coding sequence is TGCGCCAGCAGCCAACACGGACAGGGTAGTGTCGGGGAGCTGTTTTTT. V gene TRBV4-1 combines with J gene TRBJ2-2; 8 positions agree with TRBD1. Germline-derived CDR1 and CDR2 are MGHRA and YSYEKL. The CDR3 contains 16 residues. V was clipped by 2 bases and J by 7 bases; unmatched bases: 9.

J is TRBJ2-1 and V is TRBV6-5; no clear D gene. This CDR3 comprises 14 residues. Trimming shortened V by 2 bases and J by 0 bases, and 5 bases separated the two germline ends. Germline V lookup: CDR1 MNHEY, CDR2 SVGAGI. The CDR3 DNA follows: TGTGCCAGCAGTTACCAGGACTCCTACAATGAGCAGTTCTTC. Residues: CASSYQDSYNEQFF.

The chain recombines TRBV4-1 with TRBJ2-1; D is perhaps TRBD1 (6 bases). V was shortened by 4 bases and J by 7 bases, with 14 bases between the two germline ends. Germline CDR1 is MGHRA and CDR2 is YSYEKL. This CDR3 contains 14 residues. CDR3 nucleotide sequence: TGCGCCAGCAGCCGCACTTTTCAGGGGAATGAGCAGTTCTTC. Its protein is CASSRTFQGNEQFF.

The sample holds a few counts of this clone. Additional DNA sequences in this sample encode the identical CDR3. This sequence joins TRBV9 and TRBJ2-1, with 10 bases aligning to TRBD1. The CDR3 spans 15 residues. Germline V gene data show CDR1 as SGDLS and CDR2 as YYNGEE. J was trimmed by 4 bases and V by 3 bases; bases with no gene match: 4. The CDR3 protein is CASSAEDRGYNEQFF. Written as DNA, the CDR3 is TGTGCCAGCAGCGCAGAGGACAGGGGGTACAATGAGCAGTTCTTC.

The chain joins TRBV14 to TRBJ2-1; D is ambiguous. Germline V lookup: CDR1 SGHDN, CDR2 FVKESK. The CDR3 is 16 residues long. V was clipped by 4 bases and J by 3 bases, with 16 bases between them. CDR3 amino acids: CASSPRTVPLYNEQFF. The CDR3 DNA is TGTGCCAGCAGCCCTCGAACAGTCCCCCTCTACAATGAGCAGTTCTTC. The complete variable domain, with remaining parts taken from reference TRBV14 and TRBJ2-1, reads EAGVTQFPSHSVIEKGQTVTLRCDPISGHDNLYWYRRVMGKEIKFLLHFVKESKQDESGMPNNRFLAERTGGTYSTLKVQPAELEDSGVYFCASSPRTVPLYNEQFFGPGTRLTVL.

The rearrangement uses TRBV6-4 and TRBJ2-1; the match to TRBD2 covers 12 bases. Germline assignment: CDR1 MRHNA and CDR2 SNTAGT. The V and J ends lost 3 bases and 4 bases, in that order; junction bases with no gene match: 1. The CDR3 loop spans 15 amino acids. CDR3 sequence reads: CASSETSGSYNEQFF. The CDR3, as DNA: TGTGCCAGCAGTGAGACTAGCGGGAGTTACAATGAGCAGTTCTTC.

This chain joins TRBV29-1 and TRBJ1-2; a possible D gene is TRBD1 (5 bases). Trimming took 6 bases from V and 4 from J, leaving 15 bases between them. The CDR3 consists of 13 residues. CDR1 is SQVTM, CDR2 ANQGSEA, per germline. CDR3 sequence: CSVAPMGGYGYTF. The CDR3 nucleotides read TGCAGCGTGGCCCCGATGGGGGGCTATGGCTACACCTTC.

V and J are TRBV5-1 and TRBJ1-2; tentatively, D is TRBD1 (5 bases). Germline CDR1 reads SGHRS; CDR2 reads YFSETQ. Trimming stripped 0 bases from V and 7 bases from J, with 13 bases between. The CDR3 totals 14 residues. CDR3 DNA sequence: TGCGCCAGCAGCTTGGTGTCAGGGATGTCTGGCTACACCTTC. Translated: CASSLVSGMSGYTF.

For the CDR3, the DNA is TGCGCCAGCAGCTCCCGGACAGGGGAATACGAGCAGTACTTC. Amino acid sequence: CASSSRTGEYEQYF. This chain joins TRBV4-1 and TRBJ2-5; 9 nucleotides align to TRBD1. The end of the DNA is better explained by TRBJ2-7, so the J call may be wrong. This CDR3 contains 14 residues. CDR1 and CDR2 from the germline V gene are MGHRA and YSYEKL.

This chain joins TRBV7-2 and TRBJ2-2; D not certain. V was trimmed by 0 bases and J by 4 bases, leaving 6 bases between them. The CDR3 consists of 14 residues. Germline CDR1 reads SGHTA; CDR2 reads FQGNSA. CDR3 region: CASSLAPGTGELFF. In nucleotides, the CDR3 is TGTGCCAGCAGCTTAGCGCCTGGCACCGGGGAGCTGTTTTTT.

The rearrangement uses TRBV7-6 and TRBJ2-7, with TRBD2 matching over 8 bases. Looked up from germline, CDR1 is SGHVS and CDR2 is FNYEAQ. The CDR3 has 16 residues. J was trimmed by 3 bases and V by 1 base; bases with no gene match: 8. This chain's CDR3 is CASSLEGSGKIYEQYF. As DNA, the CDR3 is TGTGCCAGCAGCTTAGAAGGTAGCGGGAAAATCTACGAGCAGTACTTC. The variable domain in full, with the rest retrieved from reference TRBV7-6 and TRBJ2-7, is GAGVSQSPRYKVTKRGQDVALRCDPISGHVSLYWYRQALGQGPEFLTYFNYEAQQDKSGLPNDRFSAERPEGSISTLTIQRTEQRDSAMYRCASSLEGSGKIYEQYFGPGTRLTVT.

As DNA, the CDR3 is TGTGCCAGCAGTTTACAGACAGGGGGCTGGTACGAGCAGTACTTC. Translating gives CASSLQTGGWYEQYF. The rearrangement links TRBV28 to TRBJ2-7; TRBD1 aligns across 10 bases. The CDR3 loop spans 15 amino acids. V trimming: 2 bases; J trimming: 4 bases; junction bases outside the gene matches: 5. Germline V lookup: CDR1 MDHEN, CDR2 SYDVKM.

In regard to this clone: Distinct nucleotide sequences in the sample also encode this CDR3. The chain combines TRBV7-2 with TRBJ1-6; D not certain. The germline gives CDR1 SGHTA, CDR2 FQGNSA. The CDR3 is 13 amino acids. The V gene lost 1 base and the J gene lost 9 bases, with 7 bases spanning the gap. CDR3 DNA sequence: TGTGCCAGCAGCTTAGGGGGTGGTTCACCCCTCCACTTT. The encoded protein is CASSLGGGSPLHF. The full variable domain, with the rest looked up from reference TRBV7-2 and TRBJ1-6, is GAGVSQSPSNKVTEKGKDVELRCDPISGHTALYWYRQSLGQGLEFLIYFQGNSAPDKSGLPSDRFSAERTGGSVSTLTIQRTQQEDSAVYLCASSLGGGSPLHFGNGTRLTVT.

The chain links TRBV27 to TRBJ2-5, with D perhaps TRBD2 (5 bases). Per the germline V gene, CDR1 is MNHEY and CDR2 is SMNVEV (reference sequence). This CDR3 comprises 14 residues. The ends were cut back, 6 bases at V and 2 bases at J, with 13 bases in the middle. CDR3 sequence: CASSSTGSQETQYF. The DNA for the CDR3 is TGTGCCAGCAGCTCCACGGGGTCGCAAGAGACCCAGTACTTC.

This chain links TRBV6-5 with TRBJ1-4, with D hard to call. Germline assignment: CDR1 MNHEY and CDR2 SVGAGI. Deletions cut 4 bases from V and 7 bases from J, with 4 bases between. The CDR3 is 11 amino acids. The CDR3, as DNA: TGTGCCAGCAGTTTAGGTGAAAAACTGTTTTTT. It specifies CASSLGEKLFF.

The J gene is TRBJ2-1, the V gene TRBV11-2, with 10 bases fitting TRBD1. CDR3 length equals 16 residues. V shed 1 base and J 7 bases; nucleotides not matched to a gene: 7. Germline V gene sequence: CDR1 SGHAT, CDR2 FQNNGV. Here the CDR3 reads CASSLGQGAPWNEQFF. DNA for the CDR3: TGTGCCAGCAGCTTAGGACAGGGGGCCCCGTGGAATGAGCAGTTCTTC.

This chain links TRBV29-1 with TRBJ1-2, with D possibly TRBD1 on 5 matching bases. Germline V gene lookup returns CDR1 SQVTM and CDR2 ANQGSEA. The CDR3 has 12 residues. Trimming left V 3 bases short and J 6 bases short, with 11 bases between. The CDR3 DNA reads TGCAGCGTTGACTTGGGGGTTCATGGCTACACCTTC. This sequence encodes CSVDLGVHGYTF.

This CDR3 reads CASSLSNIRDTSSYNEQFF. CDR3 sequence (DNA): TGTGCCAGCAGTTTATCGAATATTAGGGACACGAGCTCCTACAATGAGCAGTTCTTC. The chain recombines TRBV27 with TRBJ2-1; tentatively, D is TRBD1 (6 bases). The CDR3 has 19 residues. CDR1 MNHEY and CDR2 SMNVEV come from the germline V gene (reference sequence). Trimming left V 0 bases short and J 0 bases short, with 18 bases between.

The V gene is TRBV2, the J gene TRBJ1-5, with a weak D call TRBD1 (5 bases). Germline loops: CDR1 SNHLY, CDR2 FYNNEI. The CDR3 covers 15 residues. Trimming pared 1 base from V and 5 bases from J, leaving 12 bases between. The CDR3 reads CASSEGQSSDQPQHF. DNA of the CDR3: TGTGCCAGCAGTGAAGGACAGTCTTCCGATCAGCCCCAGCATTTT.

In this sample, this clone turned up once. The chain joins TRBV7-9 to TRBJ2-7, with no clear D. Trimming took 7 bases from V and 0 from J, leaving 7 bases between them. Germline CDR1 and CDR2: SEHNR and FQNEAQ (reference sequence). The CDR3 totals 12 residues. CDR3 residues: CASNYGSYEQYF. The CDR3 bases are TGTGCCAGCAACTACGGCTCCTACGAGCAGTACTTC.

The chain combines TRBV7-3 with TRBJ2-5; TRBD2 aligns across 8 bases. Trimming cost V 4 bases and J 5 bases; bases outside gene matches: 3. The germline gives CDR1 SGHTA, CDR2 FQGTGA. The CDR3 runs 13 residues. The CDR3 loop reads CASSYSGAETQYF. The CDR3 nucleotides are TGTGCCAGCAGCTATAGCGGGGCGGAGACCCAGTACTTC.

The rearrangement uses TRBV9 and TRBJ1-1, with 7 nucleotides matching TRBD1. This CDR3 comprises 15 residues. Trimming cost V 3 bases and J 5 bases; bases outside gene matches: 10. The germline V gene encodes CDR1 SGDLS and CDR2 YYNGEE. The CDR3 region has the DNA TGTGCCAGCAGCGAGACTAAGGGGGCGCGAACTGAAGCTTTCTTT. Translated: CASSETKGARTEAFF.

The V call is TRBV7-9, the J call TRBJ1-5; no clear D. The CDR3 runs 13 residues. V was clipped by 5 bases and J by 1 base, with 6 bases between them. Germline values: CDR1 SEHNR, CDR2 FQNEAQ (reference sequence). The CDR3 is CASSGDSNQPQHF. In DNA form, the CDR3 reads TGTGCCAGCAGCGGAGACAGCAATCAGCCCCAGCATTTT.

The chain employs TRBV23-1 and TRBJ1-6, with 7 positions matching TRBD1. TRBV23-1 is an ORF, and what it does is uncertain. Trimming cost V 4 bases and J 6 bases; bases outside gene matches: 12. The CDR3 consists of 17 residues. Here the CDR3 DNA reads TGCGCCAGCAGTCGCCCAGACAGGGTTGGAAGTAATTCACCCCTCCACTTT. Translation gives CASSRPDRVGSNSPLHF.

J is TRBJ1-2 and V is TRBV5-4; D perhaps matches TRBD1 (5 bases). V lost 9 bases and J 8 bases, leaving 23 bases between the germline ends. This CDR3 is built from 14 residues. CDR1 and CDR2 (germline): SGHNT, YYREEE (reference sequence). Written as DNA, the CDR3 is TGTGCCACCTACCGGACACCTGGTCTCGGGGGCTACACCTTC. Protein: CATYRTPGLGGYTF. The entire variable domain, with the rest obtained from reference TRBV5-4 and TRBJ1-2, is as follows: ETGVTQSPTHLIKTRGQQVTLRCSSQSGHNTVSWYQQALGQGPQFIFQYYREEENGRGNFPPRFSGLQFPNYSSELNVNALELDDSALYLCATYRTPGLGGYTFGSGTRLTVV.

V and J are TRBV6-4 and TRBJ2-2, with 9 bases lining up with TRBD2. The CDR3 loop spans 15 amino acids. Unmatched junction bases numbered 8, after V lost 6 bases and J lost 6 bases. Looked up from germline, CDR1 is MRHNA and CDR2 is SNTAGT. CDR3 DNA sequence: TGTGCCAGCAGCCATAGCGGGGGCCTGGCCGGGGAGCTGTTTTTT. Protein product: CASSHSGGLAGELFF.